This T cell receptor beta chain was sequenced in a study of blood T cell repertoires in COVID-19. Study-wide context: Material from acute and convalescent COVID-19 was sourced from the United States, Italy and Spain.

Assignments of participants to cohorts depended upon their own reported clinical history. The germline V gene encodes CDR1 SGHVS and CDR2 FQNEAQ. The CDR3 is 15 residues long. V lost 3 bases, J lost 6 bases, and 8 bases stayed unmatched. Authors' analysis steps: The authors estimated nucleated cell counts from reference gene primer amplification. Sequencing used immunoSEQ multiplex PCR; TCRdb keeps in-frame clones, though not all of them. V and J calls plus clone size are reproduced from that table; the DNA served to infer D and trimming. Of some 250,000 clones in the sample, just under 85% were seen once.

The sequencing input was PBMCs or T cells enriched from blood (not recorded which). The sequence was obtained from a man in his forties or fifties who had recovered from COVID-19. This sequence joins TRBV7-8 and TRBJ2-1; 7 bases are a match to TRBD2. This CDR3 is CASSLGLQLSNEQFF. The CDR3 DNA is TGTGCCAGCAGCTTGGGACTACAACTAAGCAATGAGCAGTTCTTC.